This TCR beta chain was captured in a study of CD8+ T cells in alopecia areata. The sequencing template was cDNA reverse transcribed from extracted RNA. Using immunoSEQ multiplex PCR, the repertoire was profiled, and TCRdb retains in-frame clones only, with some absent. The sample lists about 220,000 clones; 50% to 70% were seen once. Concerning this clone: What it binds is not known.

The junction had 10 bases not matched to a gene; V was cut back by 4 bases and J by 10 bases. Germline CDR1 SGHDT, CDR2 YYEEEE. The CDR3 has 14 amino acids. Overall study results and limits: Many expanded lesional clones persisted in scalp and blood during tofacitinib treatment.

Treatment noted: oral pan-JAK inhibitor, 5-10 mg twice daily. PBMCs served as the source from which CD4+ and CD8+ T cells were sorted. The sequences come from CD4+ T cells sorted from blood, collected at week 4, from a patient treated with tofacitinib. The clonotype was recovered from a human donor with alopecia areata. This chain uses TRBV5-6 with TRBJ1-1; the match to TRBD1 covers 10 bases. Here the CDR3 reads CASSLTGGNRRAFF. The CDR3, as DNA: TGTGCCAGCAGCCTGACAGGGGGCAATCGGCGAGCTTTCTTT. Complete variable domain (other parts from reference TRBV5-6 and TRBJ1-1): DAGVTQSPTHLIKTRGQQVTLRCSPKSGHDTVSWYQQALGQGPQFIFQYYEEEERQRGNFPDRFSGHQFPNYSSELNVNALLLGDSALYLCASSLTGGNRRAFFGQGTRLTVV.